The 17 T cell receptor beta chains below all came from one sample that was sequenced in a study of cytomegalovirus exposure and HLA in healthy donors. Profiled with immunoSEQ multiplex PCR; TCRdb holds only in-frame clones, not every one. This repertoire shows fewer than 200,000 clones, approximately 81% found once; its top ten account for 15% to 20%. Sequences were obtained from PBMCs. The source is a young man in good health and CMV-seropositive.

Here the CDR3 reads CASSLTRQAGYNEQFF. For the CDR3, the DNA is TGTGCCAGCAGCTTAACGAGGCAAGCGGGATACAATGAGCAGTTCTTC. The V and J genes are TRBV7-3 and TRBJ2-1, with 7 bases matching TRBD2. CDR3 length: 16 residues. Germline values: CDR1 SGHTA, CDR2 FQGTGA. Losses at the gene ends were 0 bases for V and 4 bases for J; bases not matched to a gene: 6.

The CDR3 nucleotides are TGTGCCAGCAGCTGGGGCAGGGGTTCAGATACGCAGTATTTT. Protein: CASSWGRGSDTQYF. V is TRBV11-2 and J is TRBJ2-3; the D gene is possibly TRBD1 (6 bases). This CDR3 has 14 residues. In germline, CDR1 is SGHAT, CDR2 FQNNGV. Trimming pared 4 bases from V and 4 bases from J, leaving 12 bases between. Full variable domain (rest looked up from reference TRBV11-2 and TRBJ2-3): EAGVAQSPRYKIIEKRQSVAFWCNPISGHATLYWYQQILGQGPKLLIQFQNNGVVDDSQLPKDRFSAERLKGVDSTLKIQPAKLEDSAVYLCASSWGRGSDTQYFGPGTRLTVL.

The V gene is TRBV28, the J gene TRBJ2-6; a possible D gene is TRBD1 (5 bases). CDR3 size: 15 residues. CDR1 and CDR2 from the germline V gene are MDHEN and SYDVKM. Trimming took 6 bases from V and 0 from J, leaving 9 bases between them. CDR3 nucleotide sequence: TGTGCCAGCAGGTTACAGGACTCTGGGGCCAACGTCCTGACTTTC. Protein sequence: CASRLQDSGANVLTF.

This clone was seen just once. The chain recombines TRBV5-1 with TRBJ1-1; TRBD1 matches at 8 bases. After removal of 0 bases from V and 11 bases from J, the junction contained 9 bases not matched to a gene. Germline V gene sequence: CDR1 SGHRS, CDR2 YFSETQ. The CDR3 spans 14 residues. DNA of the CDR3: TGCGCCAGCAGCTTGGCCGCAGGGGGCGCGCCGGCTTTCTTT. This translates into CASSLAAGGAPAFF.

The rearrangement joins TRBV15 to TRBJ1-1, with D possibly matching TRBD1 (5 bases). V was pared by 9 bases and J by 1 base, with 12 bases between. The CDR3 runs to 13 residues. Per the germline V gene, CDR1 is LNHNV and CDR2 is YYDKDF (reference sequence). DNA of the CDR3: TGTGCCACGCGGGACCTCCCGAACACTGAAGCTTTCTTT. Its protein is CATRDLPNTEAFF. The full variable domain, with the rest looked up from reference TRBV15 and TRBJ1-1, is DAMVIQNPRYQVTQFGKPVTLSCSQTLNHNVMYWYQQKSSQAPKLLFHYYDKDFNNEADTPDNFQSRRPNTSFCFLDIRSPGLGDTAMYLCATRDLPNTEAFFGQGTRLTVV.

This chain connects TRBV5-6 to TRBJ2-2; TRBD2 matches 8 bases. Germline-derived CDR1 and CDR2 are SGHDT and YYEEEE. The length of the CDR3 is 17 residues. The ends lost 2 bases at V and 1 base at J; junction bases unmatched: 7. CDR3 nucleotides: TGTGCCAGCAGCTTTACAGCGGGGGCCGGGAACACCGGGGAGCTGTTTTTT. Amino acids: CASSFTAGAGNTGELFF.

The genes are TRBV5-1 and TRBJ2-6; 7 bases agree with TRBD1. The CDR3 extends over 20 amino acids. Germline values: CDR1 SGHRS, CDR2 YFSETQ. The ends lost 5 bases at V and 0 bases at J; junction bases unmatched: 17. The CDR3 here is CASRPTWGQRYSSGANVLTF. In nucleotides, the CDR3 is TGCGCCAGCAGACCCACCTGGGGACAGCGATACTCCTCTGGGGCCAACGTCCTGACTTTC.

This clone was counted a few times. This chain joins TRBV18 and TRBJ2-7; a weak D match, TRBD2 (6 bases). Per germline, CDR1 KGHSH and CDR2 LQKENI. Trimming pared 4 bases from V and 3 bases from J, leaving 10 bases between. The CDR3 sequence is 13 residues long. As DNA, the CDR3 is TGTGCCAGCTCACGGAGGGACTTCTACGAGCAGTACTTC. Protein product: CASSRRDFYEQYF.

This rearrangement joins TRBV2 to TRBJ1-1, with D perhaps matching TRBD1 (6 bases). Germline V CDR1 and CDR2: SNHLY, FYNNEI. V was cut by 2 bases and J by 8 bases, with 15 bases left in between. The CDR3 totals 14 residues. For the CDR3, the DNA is TGTGCCAGCAGTGAAACAGGGACCGGGATCGAAGCTTTCTTT. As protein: CASSETGTGIEAFF. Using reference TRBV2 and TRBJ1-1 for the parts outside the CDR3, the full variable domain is EPEVTQTPSHQVTQMGQEVILRCVPISNHLYFYWYRQILGQKVEFLVSFYNNEISEKSEIFDDQFSVERPDGSNFTLKIRSTKLEDSAMYFCASSETGTGIEAFFGQGTRLTVV.

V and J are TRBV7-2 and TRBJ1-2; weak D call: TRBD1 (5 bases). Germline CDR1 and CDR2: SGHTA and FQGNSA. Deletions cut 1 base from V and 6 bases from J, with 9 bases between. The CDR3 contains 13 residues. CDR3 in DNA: TGTGCCAGCAGCTTAGTAGGCAGGGATGGCTACACCTTC. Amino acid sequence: CASSLVGRDGYTF.

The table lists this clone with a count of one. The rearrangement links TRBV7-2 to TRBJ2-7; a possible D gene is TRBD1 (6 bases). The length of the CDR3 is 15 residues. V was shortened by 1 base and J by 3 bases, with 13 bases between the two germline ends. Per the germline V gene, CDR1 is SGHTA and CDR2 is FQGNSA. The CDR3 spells CASSLGEGGFYEQYF. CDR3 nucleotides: TGTGCCAGCAGCTTAGGAGAAGGGGGATTCTACGAGCAGTACTTC.

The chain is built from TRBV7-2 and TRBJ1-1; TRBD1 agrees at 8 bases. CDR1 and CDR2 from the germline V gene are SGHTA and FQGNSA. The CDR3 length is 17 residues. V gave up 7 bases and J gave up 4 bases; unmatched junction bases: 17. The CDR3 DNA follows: TGTGCCAGCATGCCACAGGGGGGACGAGGGCCAGGCACTGAAGCTTTCTTT. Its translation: CASMPQGGRGPGTEAFF.

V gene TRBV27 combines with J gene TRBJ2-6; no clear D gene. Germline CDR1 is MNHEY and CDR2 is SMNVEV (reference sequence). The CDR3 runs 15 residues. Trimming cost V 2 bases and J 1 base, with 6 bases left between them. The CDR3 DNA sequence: TGTGCCAGCAGTTTACGGTATTCTGGGGCCAACGTCCTGACTTTC. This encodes CASSLRYSGANVLTF. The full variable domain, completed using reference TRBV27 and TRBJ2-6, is EAQVTQNPRYLITVTGKKLTVTCSQNMNHEYMSWYRQDPGLGLRQIYYSMNVEVTDKGDVPEGYKVSRKEKRNFPLILESPSPNQTSLYFCASSLRYSGANVLTFGAGSRLTVL.

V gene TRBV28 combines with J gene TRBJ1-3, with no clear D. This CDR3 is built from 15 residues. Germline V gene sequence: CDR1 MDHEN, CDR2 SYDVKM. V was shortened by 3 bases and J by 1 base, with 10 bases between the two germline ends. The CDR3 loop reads CASSLEQSSGNTIYF. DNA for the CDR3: TGTGCCAGCAGTTTGGAACAGTCATCTGGAAACACCATATATTTT.

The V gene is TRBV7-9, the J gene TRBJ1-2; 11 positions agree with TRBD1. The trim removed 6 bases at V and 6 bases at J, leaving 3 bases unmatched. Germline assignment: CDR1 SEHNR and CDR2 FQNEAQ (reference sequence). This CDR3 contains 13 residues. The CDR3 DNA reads TGTGCCAGCAGTCCGGGACAGGGGGATGGCTACACCTTC. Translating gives CASSPGQGDGYTF. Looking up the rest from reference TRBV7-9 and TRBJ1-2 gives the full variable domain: DTGVSQNPRHKITKRGQNVTFRCDPISEHNRLYWYRQTLGQGPEFLTYFQNEAQLEKSRLLSDRFSAERPKGSFSTLEIQRTEQGDSAMYLCASSPGQGDGYTFGSGTRLTVV.

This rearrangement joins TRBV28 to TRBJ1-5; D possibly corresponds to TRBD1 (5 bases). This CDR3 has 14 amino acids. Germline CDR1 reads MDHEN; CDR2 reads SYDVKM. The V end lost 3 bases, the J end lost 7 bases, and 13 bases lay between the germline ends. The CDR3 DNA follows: TGTGCCAGCAGTTTTATGCCAGGGCCGCAGCCCCAGCATTTT. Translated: CASSFMPGPQPQHF.

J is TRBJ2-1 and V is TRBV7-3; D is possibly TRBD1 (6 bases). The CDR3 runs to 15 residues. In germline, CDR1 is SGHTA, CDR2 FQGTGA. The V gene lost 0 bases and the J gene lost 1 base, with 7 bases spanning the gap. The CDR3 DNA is TGTGCCAGCAGCTTAACGGGACAATCCTACAATGAGCAGTTCTTC. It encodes CASSLTGQSYNEQFF.